These 17 T cell receptor beta chains share one sample of origin, sequenced in a study of T cell responses to AZD1222 COVID-19 vaccine. Profiled with immunoSEQ multiplex PCR; TCRdb holds only in-frame clones, not every one. This sample carries approximately 150,000 clones, approximately 87% of them seen once, and the ten largest clones take approximately 1.6%. The starting material was peripheral blood, obtained 28 days after the second AZD1222 dose. These receptor sequences come from an adult who received the AZD1222 COVID-19 vaccine.

This clone was recorded a few times. This chain links TRBV24-1 with TRBJ2-2, with D maybe TRBD1 (5 bases). Per germline, CDR1 KGHDR and CDR2 SFDVKD. Deletions cut 4 bases from V and 3 bases from J, with 8 bases between. The CDR3 extends over 14 amino acids. For the CDR3, the DNA is TGTGCCACCAGTGAGGACAAACACACCGGGGAGCTGTTTTTT. Translation: CATSEDKHTGELFF.

In nucleotides, the CDR3 is TGTGCCAGCAGGAAGAGCCCCGGGACTAGCGGATCATTTGAGCAGTTCTTC. Its protein is CASRKSPGTSGSFEQFF. The gene calls are TRBV27 and TRBJ2-1; TRBD2 agrees at 11 bases. Losses at the gene ends were 6 bases for V and 9 bases for J; bases not matched to a gene: 16. The CDR3 covers 17 residues. Germline-derived CDR1 and CDR2 are MNHEY and SMNVEV (reference sequence).

At least ten counts were recorded for this clone. The chain carries TRBV12-5 and TRBJ2-2; D unresolved. The CDR3 extends over 12 amino acids. Trimming cost V 3 bases and J 5 bases, with 4 bases left between them. Germline assignment: CDR1 LGHNT and CDR2 FRNRAP. The CDR3 is CASGFDTGELFF. The CDR3 nucleotides read TGTGCTAGTGGTTTTGATACCGGGGAGCTGTTTTTT.

This clone was found once. The chain joins TRBV5-6 to TRBJ2-7, with TRBD1 identical over 9 bases. The CDR3 extends over 15 amino acids. Germline V gene data show CDR1 as SGHDT and CDR2 as YYEEEE. J lost 6 bases, V lost 4 bases, and 11 bases had no gene match. The CDR3 loop is CASSLSPGTGSEQYV. CDR3 nucleotide sequence: TGTGCCAGCAGCCTGAGTCCCGGGACAGGGTCCGAGCAGTACGTC.

The gene calls are TRBV10-3 and TRBJ1-3; D call uncertain. There are 15 residues in the CDR3. Trimming left V 5 bases short and J 0 bases short, with 11 bases between. Germline values: CDR1 ENHRY, CDR2 SYGVKD. This CDR3 is CAISRDGTSGNTIYF. CDR3 bases: TGTGCCATCAGTCGTGACGGTACCTCTGGAAACACCATATATTTT.

V is TRBV28 and J is TRBJ1-4, with D perhaps matching TRBD1 (5 bases). V was clipped by 4 bases and J by 8 bases, with 26 bases between them. This CDR3 is 18 amino acids long. The germline CDR1 and CDR2 sequences are MDHEN and SYDVKM. DNA for the CDR3: TGTGCCAGCAGTTCTATATCGGGTCCGGGACGTTTAGAGGAAAAACTGTTTTTT. It is translated as CASSSISGPGRLEEKLFF.

The CDR3 region is CASSQAPLTRGTEAFF. The DNA of the CDR3 is TGTGCCAGCAGCCAAGCTCCCCTCACCCGCGGCACTGAAGCTTTCTTT. The rearrangement joins TRBV3-1 (or the pseudogene TRBV3-2) to TRBJ1-1; D gene ambiguous. Germline lookup yields CDR1 LGHDT and CDR2 YNNKEL (reference sequence). The germline V and J ends were trimmed by 1 base and 4 bases, with 16 bases remaining between them. The CDR3 consists of 16 residues.

The chain has TRBV10-1 and TRBJ2-7, with D perhaps matching TRBD1 (6 bases). The ends were cut back, 3 bases at V and 3 bases at J, with 6 bases in the middle. The CDR3 runs 12 residues. The germline V gene has CDR1 WNHNN and CDR2 SYGVQD (reference sequence). The CDR3 bases are TGCGCCAGCAGTGACAGGGGCTACGAGCAGTACTTC. This encodes CASSDRGYEQYF.

The rearrangement uses TRBV5-8 and TRBJ2-2; D unresolved. V lost 4 bases and J lost 6, with 7 bases in between. The length of the CDR3 is 12 residues. The germline gives CDR1 SGHTS, CDR2 YDEGEE. CDR3: CASSHTPGELFF. CDR3 DNA sequence: TGTGCCAGCAGCCATACCCCCGGGGAGCTGTTTTTT.

A single count supports this clone. The chain carries TRBV29-1 and TRBJ2-7; a possible D gene is TRBD1 (6 bases). Germline V gene lookup returns CDR1 SQVTM and CDR2 ANQGSEA. V was trimmed by 0 bases and J by 0 bases, leaving 9 bases between them. The CDR3 length is 14 residues. The CDR3 loop is CSVEERGSSYEQYF. CDR3 nucleotide sequence: TGCAGCGTTGAAGAAAGGGGGAGCTCCTACGAGCAGTACTTC.

The chain recombines TRBV3-1 (or the pseudogene TRBV3-2) with TRBJ2-7, with D hard to call. The V end lost 0 bases, the J end lost 5 bases, and 5 bases lay between the germline ends. Germline loops: CDR1 LGHDT, CDR2 YNNKEL (reference sequence). The CDR3 loop spans 12 amino acids. The CDR3, as DNA: TGTGCCAGCAGCCAAGAGATAGACGAGCAGTACTTC. Its translation: CASSQEIDEQYF.

This chain connects TRBV19 to TRBJ2-5, with 9 bases identical to TRBD1. The CDR3 is 15 residues long. Trimming at V came to 5 bases and at J to 5 bases, leaving 9 bases not matched to a gene. Per germline, CDR1 LNHDA and CDR2 SQIVND (reference sequence). CDR3 protein: CASSPPGTGSETQYF. CDR3 DNA sequence: TGTGCCAGTAGTCCCCCCGGGACAGGGTCGGAGACCCAGTACTTC.

The gene calls are TRBV4-2 and TRBJ1-2; D perhaps matches TRBD1 (5 bases). Trimming removed 0 bases from V and 5 bases from J, with 10 bases in between. The length of the CDR3 is 14 residues. CDR1 is LGHNA, CDR2 YNFKEQ, per germline. The CDR3 is CASSQDRAEYGYTF. CDR3 DNA: TGTGCCAGCAGCCAAGACAGGGCCGAATATGGCTACACCTTC.

The V call is TRBV28, the J call TRBJ2-2; no firm D call. The CDR3 extends over 14 amino acids. Germline CDR1 and CDR2: MDHEN and SYDVKM. V dropped 11 bases and J dropped 4 bases, with 17 bases sitting between them. The CDR3 spells CAVRPPQTTGELFF. CDR3 nucleotide sequence: TGTGCCGTCCGGCCACCACAAACCACCGGGGAGCTGTTTTTT.

The genes are TRBV7-9 and TRBJ1-4, with 7 bases lining up with TRBD1. After removal of 4 bases from V and 7 bases from J, the junction contained 9 bases not matched to a gene. Germline-derived CDR1 and CDR2 are SEHNR and FQNEAQ (reference sequence). The CDR3 sequence is 15 residues long. This chain's CDR3 is CASSSPGTAFEKLFF. DNA of the CDR3: TGTGCCAGCAGCTCACCAGGGACAGCTTTTGAAAAACTGTTTTTT.

The genes are TRBV30 and TRBJ1-1, with 8 bases lining up with TRBD1. Germline CDR1 GTSNPN, CDR2 SVGIG (reference sequence). V lost 2 bases and J lost 1; bases outside the gene matches: 3. The CDR3 spans 14 residues. CDR3 DNA: TGTGCCTGGAGTAAGGGGACAGGGAACACTGAAGCTTTCTTT. Its translation is CAWSKGTGNTEAFF.

This clone was seen just once. The rearrangement uses TRBV7-8 and TRBJ2-4, with TRBD2 matching 9 bases. Germline V gene data show CDR1 as SGHVS and CDR2 as FQNEAQ. The CDR3 is made up of 17 amino acids. V trimming: 8 bases; J trimming: 3 bases; junction bases outside the gene matches: 14. The CDR3 reads CASGLVAGGPGKNIQYF. The CDR3 nucleotides are TGTGCCAGCGGCCTTGTTGCGGGAGGGCCTGGCAAAAACATTCAGTACTTC.